The clone carrying this T cell receptor (beta chain) came up once. The sample originates from a study of blood T cell repertoires in COVID-19. Overall study context: Sites in the United States, Italy and Spain provided acute and convalescent COVID-19 samples.

Germline V gene lookup returns CDR1 MNHNS and CDR2 SASEGT. Trimming shortened V by 3 bases and J by 12 bases, and 21 bases separated the two germline ends. The CDR3 runs to 15 residues. Original analysis: How many nucleated cells were present was estimated from reference gene primer amplification. The repertoire was sequenced with immunoSEQ multiplex PCR; TCRdb's copy has only in-frame clones and lacks some. V and J calls and clone size are copied from that table; D and trimming were computed from the DNA. Here the sample spans about 280,000 clones, roughly 85% being singletons. This chain joins TRBV6-1 and TRBJ2-1; possible D gene TRBD2, 6 bases. The clonotype comes from a man aged 50-60 years with active or convalescent COVID-19. The sample was peripheral blood. The CDR3 nucleotides are TGTGCCAGCAGTGAGGAGCGGGCGGCGCGCAACGGGCAGTTCTTC. Residues: CASSEERAARNGQFF.